This T cell receptor (beta chain) was captured by sequencing in a study of T cells in Graves' hyperthyroidism and ophthalmopathy. Each patient was aged 18 to 65 and had newly diagnosed hyperthyroidism of under 2 months' duration. Looked up from germline, CDR1 is SGHRS and CDR2 is YFSETQ. This CDR3 comprises 15 residues. The junction had 5 bases not matched to a gene; V was cut back by 2 bases and J by 4 bases. RNA transcripts gave rise to amplified TCR beta CDR3 regions. Researchers ran a first-round RT-PCR on the TCR CDR3 using the HTBI primer set. In TCRdb, the multiplex PCR reads were re-called with MiXCR into one record per CDR3 protein. Here the sample spans roughly 420,000 distinct CDR3 sequences, 15% to 19% being singletons. This clonotype was observed many times.

V gene TRBV5-1 combines with J gene TRBJ1-5, with 8 positions matching TRBD1. The receptor was derived from a woman between 18 and 29 years old with Graves' hyperthyroidism. The sample was blood. The CDR3 region is CASSFWTGPNQPQHF. The CDR3 DNA reads as TGCGCCAGCAGCTTCTGGACAGGGCCGAATCAGCCCCAGCATTTT.